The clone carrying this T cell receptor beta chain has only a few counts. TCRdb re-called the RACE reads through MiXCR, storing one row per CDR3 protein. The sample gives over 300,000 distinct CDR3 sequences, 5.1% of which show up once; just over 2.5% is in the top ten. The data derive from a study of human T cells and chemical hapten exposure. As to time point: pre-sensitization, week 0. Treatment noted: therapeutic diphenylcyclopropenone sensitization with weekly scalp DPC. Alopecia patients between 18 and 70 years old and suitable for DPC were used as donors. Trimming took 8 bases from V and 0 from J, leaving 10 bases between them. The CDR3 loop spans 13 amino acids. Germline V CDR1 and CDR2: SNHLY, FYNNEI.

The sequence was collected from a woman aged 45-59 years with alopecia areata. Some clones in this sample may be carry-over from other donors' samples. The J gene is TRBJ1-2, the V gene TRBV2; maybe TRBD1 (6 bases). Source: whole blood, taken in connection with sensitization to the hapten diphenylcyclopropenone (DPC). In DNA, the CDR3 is TGTGCCAGCCGGGACACCCCTAACTATGGCTACACCTTC. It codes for CASRDTPNYGYTF.